Listed below are T cell receptor beta chains from one sample, sequenced in a study of neurological immune-mediated disorders. TCRdb redid the calling of the 5' RACE reads with MiXCR, one entry per CDR3 protein. The sample includes tens of thousands of distinct CDR3 sequences, 2% to 2.5% of them seen just once. The sequencing sample was made of PBMCs. Receptors originate from a man over 45 with multiple sclerosis. CDR3s include the opening cysteine and the closing phenylalanine or tryptophan. A D gene is named only where the DNA matches it firmly. Clone sizes are shown as once, few or many counts, or a class when the clone is expanded.

v_call	clone_size	j_call	d_call	cdr3_aa	cdr3_nt
TRBV20-1	many	TRBJ1-6	NA	CSARGGQDSPLHF	TGCAGTGCTAGGGGGGGGCAGGATTCACCCCTCCACTTT
TRBV7-6	many	TRBJ2-3	TRBD1	CASSPRTGGKDTQYF	TGTGCCAGCAGCCCAAGGACAGGGGGCAAGGATACGCAGTATTTT
TRBV29-1	many	TRBJ2-5	TRBD2	CSVGLAGETQYF	TGCAGCGTTGGACTAGCGGGGGAGACCCAGTACTTC
TRBV18	many	TRBJ1-2	NA	CASSPPVSLGYGYTF	TGTGCCAGCTCACCACCCGTCAGCCTAGGCTATGGCTACACCTTC
TRBV11-3	many	TRBJ2-1	TRBD2	CASSFGTSMSNEQFF	TGTGCCAGCAGCTTCGGGACTAGCATGAGTAATGAGCAGTTCTTC
TRBV27	many	TRBJ1-2	NA	CASSLLRGYGYTF	TGTGCCAGCAGCCTACTCCGGGGTTATGGCTACACCTTC
TRBV12-3/TRBV12-4	many	TRBJ1-1	NA	CASSLRGAGTEAFF	TGTGCCAGCAGTTTAAGGGGCGCAGGCACTGAAGCTTTCTTT
TRBV6-5	many	TRBJ2-5	NA	CASSYARDIQETQYF	TGTGCCAGCAGTTATGCCCGGGACATCCAAGAGACCCAGTACTTC
TRBV20-1	many	TRBJ2-2	TRBD2	CSARPGGPFTGELFF	TGCAGTGCTAGACCGGGGGGGCCTTTTACCGGGGAGCTGTTTTTT
TRBV27	many	TRBJ2-1	NA	CASYSWGTGTYNEQFF	TGTGCCAGCTATTCATGGGGTACCGGGACATACAATGAGCAGTTCTTC
TRBV7-2	many	TRBJ2-1	NA	CASSPDRYNEQFF	TGTGCCAGCAGTCCAGACCGCTACAATGAGCAGTTCTTC
TRBV7-2	many	TRBJ1-4	TRBD1	CASSRRGGFATNEKLFF	TGTGCCAGCAGCCGCAGGGGGGGCTTTGCAACTAATGAAAAACTGTTTTTT
TRBV27	many	TRBJ1-6	TRBD1	CASSLGDRDSPLHF	TGTGCCAGCAGTTTAGGGGACAGAGATTCACCCCTCCACTTT
TRBV2	many	TRBJ2-3	NA	CATGVEDTQYF	TGTGCCACAGGGGTGGAAGATACGCAGTATTTT
TRBV20-1	many	TRBJ1-1	TRBD1	CSAPRGENTEAFF	TGCAGTGCTCCCAGGGGGGAGAACACTGAAGCTTTCTTT
TRBV6-2/TRBV6-3	many	TRBJ1-2	NA	CASRPTANYGYTF	TGTGCCAGCAGACCGACAGCTAACTATGGCTACACCTTC
TRBV28	many	TRBJ2-5	TRBD2	CASSPGTSGGGTQYF	TGTGCCAGCAGTCCCGGGACTAGCGGGGGCGGGACCCAGTACTTC
TRBV12-3/TRBV12-4	many	TRBJ1-1	NA	CATPRGNTEAFF	TGTGCCACCCCCCGCGGGAACACTGAAGCTTTCTTT
TRBV7-2	many	TRBJ2-5	NA	CASSLNGGVFGTQYF	TGTGCCAGCAGCCTTAATGGCGGGGTATTCGGGACCCAGTACTTC
TRBV7-6	many	TRBJ2-7	NA	CASSLEGGRGVEQYF	TGTGCCAGCAGCTTAGAGGGGGGCAGGGGAGTGGAGCAGTACTTC
TRBV20-1	many	TRBJ2-1	NA	CSARDPGSSYNEQFF	TGCAGTGCTAGAGATCCAGGGAGCTCCTACAATGAGCAGTTCTTC
TRBV10-3	many	TRBJ1-4	NA	CAISPSGPSGEKLFF	TGTGCCATCAGCCCGTCGGGACCGAGTGGTGAAAAACTGTTTTTT